The 17 T cell receptor beta chains below all came from one sample that was sequenced in a study of T cells in Graves' hyperthyroidism and ophthalmopathy. The investigators amplified TCR beta CDR3 regions from RNA transcripts. The TCR CDR3 was amplified in a first-round RT-PCR using the HTBI primer set. TCRdb recomputed calls from the multiplex PCR reads with MiXCR, one row per CDR3 protein. The table lists approximately 590,000 distinct CDR3 sequences, 15% to 19% of them singletons, with around 7.5% in the top ten. The sample comprised blood. The receptors originated from a woman aged 25 to 39 with Graves' hyperthyroidism.

This clonotype has only a few counts. The chain uses TRBV18 and TRBJ2-5; D is unresolved. The CDR3 length is 17 residues. V was pared by 1 base and J by 2 bases, with 17 bases between. From germline, CDR1 is KGHSH and CDR2 LQKENI. The CDR3 reads CASSPLARRILQETQYF. CDR3 nucleotides: TGTGCCAGCTCACCACTAGCTCGCCGCATCCTACAAGAGACCCAGTACTTC.

Points on this clonotype: This sequence may be a read error, since a much larger clone differs from it by one base. The chain recombines TRBV28 with TRBJ2-1; D is possibly TRBD2 (6 bases). Near its end, the DNA agrees better with TRBJ2-7, so the J call may be wrong. The CDR3 is 15 amino acids. Looked up from germline, CDR1 is MDHEN and CDR2 is SYDVKM. DNA of the CDR3: TGTGCCAGCAGTCCGCTAGCGTCTAAGTACAATGAGCAGTACTTC. Its protein is CASSPLASKYNEQYF.

Turning to this clonotype: A much larger clone sits a single nucleotide away, making a read error possible. The V call is TRBV30, the J call TRBJ1-2, with D uncertain. V dropped 8 bases and J dropped 5 bases, with 15 bases sitting between them. This CDR3 comprises 12 residues. CDR1 GTSNPN and CDR2 SVGIG come from the germline V gene (reference sequence). The CDR3 reads CARTKEFYGYTF. CDR3 DNA: TGTGCCCGGACCAAGGAATTTTATGGCTACACCTTC.

This clonotype was observed a handful of times. The chain joins TRBV5-1 to TRBJ1-2; 8 nucleotides agree with TRBD1. V lost 1 base to trimming and J lost 0 bases; unmatched junction nucleotides: 11. Germline V gene data show CDR1 as SGHRS and CDR2 as YFSETQ. The CDR3 extends over 18 amino acids. The CDR3 loop reads CASSLTLTGATTNYGYTF. CDR3 in DNA: TGCGCCAGCAGCTTGACGTTGACAGGGGCCACCACTAACTATGGCTACACCTTC.

The V and J genes are TRBV16 and TRBJ2-1, with a weak D call TRBD2 (5 bases). The CDR3 totals 15 residues. Germline V gene sequence: CDR1 KGHSY, CDR2 FQNENV. Trimming removed 0 bases at V and 4 bases at J, with 10 bases between. The CDR3: CASSQSGESYNEQFF. In DNA form, the CDR3 reads TGTGCCAGCAGCCAATCGGGAGAGTCATACAATGAGCAGTTCTTC.

V is TRBV28 and J is TRBJ1-1; no clear D. Trimming stripped 8 bases from V and 5 bases from J, with 18 bases between. The CDR3 is made up of 14 amino acids. Germline V gene data show CDR1 as MDHEN and CDR2 as SYDVKM. CDR3 residues: CASFNIGGSTEAFF. The CDR3 DNA is TGTGCCAGCTTCAATATAGGAGGTAGTACTGAAGCTTTCTTT.

This clonotype has just a few counts. The chain has TRBV27 and TRBJ1-2, with D uncertain. The CDR3 consists of 13 residues. Germline V gives CDR1 MNHEY, CDR2 SMNVEV (reference sequence). The V and J ends lost 5 bases and 5 bases respectively, with 12 bases between them. The chain's CDR3 is CASSLDPVYGYTF. The CDR3 region has the DNA TGTGCCAGCAGTCTCGACCCAGTATATGGCTACACCTTC.

The chain uses TRBV28 and TRBJ2-7; D gene unclear. The CDR3 runs to 13 residues. Trimming shortened V by 3 bases and J by 4 bases, and 10 bases separated the two germline ends. Germline V gene lookup returns CDR1 MDHEN and CDR2 SYDVKM. The CDR3 DNA follows: TGTGCCAGCAGTTTGATTGCGGCTTACGAGCAGTACTTC. This encodes CASSLIAAYEQYF.

The sample holds many counts of this clonotype. The J gene is TRBJ1-2, the V gene TRBV27, with 8 bases matching TRBD1. Germline V gene lookup returns CDR1 MNHEY and CDR2 SMNVEV (reference sequence). There are 16 residues in the CDR3. The J segment lost 1 base and the V segment lost 4 bases, leaving 8 bases of the junction unmatched. CDR3 sequence reads: CASSSNWDRLNYGYTF. DNA for the CDR3: TGTGCCAGCAGTTCAAATTGGGACAGGCTTAACTATGGCTACACCTTC.

This clonotype was detected only a few times. The J gene is TRBJ1-3, the V gene TRBV10-3; D remains unclear. CDR3 length: 14 amino acids. Trimming stripped 0 bases from V and 4 bases from J, with 7 bases between. The germline V gene encodes CDR1 ENHRY and CDR2 SYGVKD. CDR3 sequence reads: CAISESTEGNTIYF. The CDR3 nucleotides read TGTGCCATCAGTGAGTCCACCGAAGGAAACACCATATATTTT.

The chain is built from TRBV27 and TRBJ1-4; tentatively, D is TRBD1 (6 bases). The V and J ends lost 5 bases and 8 bases respectively, with 9 bases between them. This CDR3 is built from 12 residues. Looked up from germline, CDR1 is MNHEY and CDR2 is SMNVEV (reference sequence). The CDR3 nucleotides read TGTGCCAGCAGTCCTGGGACAGAAAAACTGTTTTTT. It yields the protein CASSPGTEKLFF.

The sample holds many counts of this clonotype. The V call is TRBV11-2, the J call TRBJ2-7, with TRBD1 matching 12 bases. J lost 1 base, V lost 5 bases, and 12 bases had no gene match. Per the germline V gene, CDR1 is SGHAT and CDR2 is FQNNGV. The CDR3 is 18 amino acids. CDR3 loop: CASSPLNRDRGRSYEQYF. CDR3 nucleotides: TGTGCCAGCAGCCCCCTTAACAGGGACAGGGGGCGTTCCTACGAGCAGTACTTC.

This clonotype was counted a few times. The chain carries TRBV19 and TRBJ2-7; TRBD1 is a possible D gene (5 bases). Trimming cost V 5 bases and J 6 bases, with 14 bases left between them. CDR3 length: 13 residues. Germline V gene lookup returns CDR1 LNHDA and CDR2 SQIVND (reference sequence). In DNA, the CDR3 is TGTGCCAGTAGTCCCACCTCTAGGGGCGAGCAGTACTTC. This codes for CASSPTSRGEQYF.

This clonotype was seen ten or more times. The rearrangement uses TRBV2 and TRBJ2-2, with D possibly being TRBD1 (6 bases). CDR3 length equals 18 residues. Germline CDR1 SNHLY, CDR2 FYNNEI. V dropped 2 bases and J dropped 2 bases, with 18 bases sitting between them. The CDR3 protein is CASSERERGKRNTGELFF. CDR3 bases: TGTGCCAGCAGTGAAAGGGAAAGGGGGAAAAGAAACACCGGGGAGCTGTTTTTT.

In its sample, this clonotype was seen many times. The genes are TRBV27 and TRBJ1-1; D not certain. The CDR3 extends over 13 amino acids. Germline values: CDR1 MNHEY, CDR2 SMNVEV (reference sequence). Trimming cost V 6 bases and J 4 bases, with 12 bases left between them. CDR3 sequence: CASRVYRGTEAFF. The CDR3 coding sequence is TGTGCCAGCAGAGTTTACCGGGGCACTGAAGCTTTCTTT.

This clonotype has ten or more counts. A much larger clonotype is one base distant, so this may be a read error. This chain uses TRBV7-2 with TRBJ2-7; TRBD2 might be the D (6 bases). The V gene's germline CDR1 is SGHTA and CDR2 FQGNSA. The germline V and J ends were trimmed by 1 base and 0 bases, with 7 bases remaining between them. The CDR3 has 14 amino acids. The DNA of the CDR3 is TGTGCCAGCAGCTTAGTCGGGAGCTCCTACGAGCAGTACTTC. This encodes CASSLVGSSYEQYF.

The rearrangement uses TRBV28 and TRBJ1-4, with 8 positions matching TRBD1. V was clipped by 2 bases and J by 7 bases; unmatched bases: 6. This CDR3 spans 15 amino acids. Germline lookup yields CDR1 MDHEN and CDR2 SYDVKM. CDR3: CASSLGDRIVEKLFF. The CDR3 coding sequence is TGTGCCAGCAGTTTAGGGGACAGGATTGTTGAAAAACTGTTTTTT.